This T cell receptor beta chain was sequenced during a study of T cell repertoires in cytomegalovirus infection (dated by TCRdb to between 2019 and 2020). In terms of the full investigation: Because public TCR beta signatures pointed to carriage of CMV infection together with the matching HLA type, the HLA type of each donor mattered for the analysis. Here is what the overall study found, with its caveats: Carriers of CMV infection plus the relevant HLA type were discriminated by the cumulative frequency of public TCR beta family members in the study cohort and in an independent roughly 380-donor cohort. The ex vivo response was dominated by HLA-C-restricted CMV-specific TCR beta clonotypes, and the single most frequent clonotype in two of eight donors was supplied by these HLA-C-restricted clonotypes.

From the germline V gene, CDR1 is LGHNA and CDR2 is YNFKEQ. CDR3 length: 18 amino acids, cysteine to phenylalanine. CDR3 DNA is the only sequence kept; it has 54 bases, read in frame from the first base. The junction shows trimming of 0 bases on V and 0 bases on J, and the gene matches do not reach 5 bases of it. Sequencing used an Illumina HiSeq 1500. TCRdb took the public reads, trimmed them with fastp at Q25, ran MiXCR for clone calling and kept in-frame beta chains. Rows are combined by CDR3 protein, so each entry shows the most common genes and DNA. Across this sample there are roughly 640,000 distinct CDR3 sequences, with approximately 25% seen only once. Less than 9.5% of the sample is held by the ten biggest clonotypes. This clonotype was counted a single time. No cognate antigen has been identified for it. No base quality information exists; no much larger clone differs at one position. A solitary read yields weak support.

The specimen was CD8+ T cells from PBMCs. This receptor chain uses TRBV4-2 and TRBJ2-2; 9 middle bases align to TRBD2. The source of this sequence is a human donor in good health (CMV status not recorded). Some clones in this sample may be carry-over from other donors' samples. The DNA is as follows: TGTGCCAGCAGCCAAGAGGGAATAGCGGGGGCGAACACCGGGGAGCTGTTTTTT. It codes for CASSQEGIAGANTGELFF.